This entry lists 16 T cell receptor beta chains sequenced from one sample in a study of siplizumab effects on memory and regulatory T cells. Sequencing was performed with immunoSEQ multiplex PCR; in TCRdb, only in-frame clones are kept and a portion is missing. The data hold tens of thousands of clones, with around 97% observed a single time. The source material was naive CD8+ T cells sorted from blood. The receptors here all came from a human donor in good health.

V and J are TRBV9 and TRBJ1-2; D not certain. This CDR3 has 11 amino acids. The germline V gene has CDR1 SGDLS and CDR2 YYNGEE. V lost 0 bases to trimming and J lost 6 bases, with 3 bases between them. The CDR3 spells CASSVGDGYTF. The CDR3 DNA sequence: TGTGCCAGCAGCGTAGGGGATGGCTACACCTTC.

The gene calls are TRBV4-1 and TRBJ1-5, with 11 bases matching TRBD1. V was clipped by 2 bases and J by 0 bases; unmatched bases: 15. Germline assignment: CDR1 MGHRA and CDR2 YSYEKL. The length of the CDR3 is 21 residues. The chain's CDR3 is CASSQPAGQGATLYSNQPQHF. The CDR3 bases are TGCGCCAGCAGCCAACCGGCAGGACAGGGGGCTACTTTATATAGCAATCAGCCCCAGCATTTT.

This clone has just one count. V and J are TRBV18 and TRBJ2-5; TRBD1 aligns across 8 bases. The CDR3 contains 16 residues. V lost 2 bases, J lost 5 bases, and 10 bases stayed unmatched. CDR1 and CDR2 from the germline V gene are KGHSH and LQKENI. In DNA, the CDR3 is TGTGCCAGCTCACCAAGAGACAGGGGTTTGCAGGAGACCCAGTACTTC. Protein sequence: CASSPRDRGLQETQYF.

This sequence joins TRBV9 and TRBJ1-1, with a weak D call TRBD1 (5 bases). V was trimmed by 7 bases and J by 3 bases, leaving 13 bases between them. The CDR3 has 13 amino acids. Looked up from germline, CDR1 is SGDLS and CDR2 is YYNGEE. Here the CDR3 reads CASSGGMDTEAFF. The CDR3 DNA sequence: TGTGCCAGCTCCGGGGGGATGGACACTGAAGCTTTCTTT.

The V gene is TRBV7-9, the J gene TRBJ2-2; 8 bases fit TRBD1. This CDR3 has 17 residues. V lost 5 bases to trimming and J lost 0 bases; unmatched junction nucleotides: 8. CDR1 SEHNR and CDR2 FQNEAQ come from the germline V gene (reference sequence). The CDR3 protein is CASSGEGQESNTGELFF. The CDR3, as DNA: TGTGCCAGCAGCGGAGAGGGACAGGAGTCGAACACCGGGGAGCTGTTTTTT.

DNA for the CDR3: TGTGCCAGCAGTGAAGATCCCAGGGGACCCTACGAGCAGTACTTC. Residues: CASSEDPRGPYEQYF. V is TRBV6-1 and J is TRBJ2-7; a weak D match, TRBD1 (6 bases). This CDR3 has 15 residues. Deletions cut 1 base from V and 2 bases from J, with 12 bases between. CDR1 and CDR2 (germline): MNHNS, SASEGT.

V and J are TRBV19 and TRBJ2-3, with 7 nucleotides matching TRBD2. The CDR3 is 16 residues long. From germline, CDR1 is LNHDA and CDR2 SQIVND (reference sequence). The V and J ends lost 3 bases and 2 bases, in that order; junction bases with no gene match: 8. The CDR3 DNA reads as TGTGCCAGTAGTATGAGTGGAGCGGGGCTCACAGATACGCAGTATTTT. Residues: CASSMSGAGLTDTQYF. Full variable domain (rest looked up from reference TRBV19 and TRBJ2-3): DGGITQSPKYLFRKEGQNVTLSCEQNLNHDAMYWYRQDPGQGLRLIYYSQIVNDFQKGDIAEGYSVSREKKESFPLTVTSAQKNPTAFYLCASSMSGAGLTDTQYFGPGTRLTVL.

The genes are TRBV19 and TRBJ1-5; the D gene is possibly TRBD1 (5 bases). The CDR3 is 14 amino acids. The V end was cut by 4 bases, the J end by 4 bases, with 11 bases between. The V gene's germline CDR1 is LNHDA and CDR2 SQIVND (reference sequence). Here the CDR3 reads CASSNRDGNQPQHF. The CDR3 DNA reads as TGTGCCAGTAGTAACCGGGACGGGAATCAGCCCCAGCATTTT.

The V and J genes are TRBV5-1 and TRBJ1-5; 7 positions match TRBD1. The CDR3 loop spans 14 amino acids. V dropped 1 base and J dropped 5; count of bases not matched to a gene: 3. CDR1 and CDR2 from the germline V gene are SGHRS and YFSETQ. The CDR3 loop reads CASSLLGGDQPQHF. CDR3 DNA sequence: TGCGCCAGCAGCTTGTTAGGGGGCGATCAGCCCCAGCATTTT.

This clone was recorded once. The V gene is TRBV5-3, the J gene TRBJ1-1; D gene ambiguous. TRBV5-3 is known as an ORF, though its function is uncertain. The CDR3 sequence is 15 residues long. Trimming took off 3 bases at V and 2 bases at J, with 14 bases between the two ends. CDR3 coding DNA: TGTGCCAGAAGCTCTTTGGGCCCCAGCAACACTGAAGCTTTCTTT. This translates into CARSSLGPSNTEAFF.

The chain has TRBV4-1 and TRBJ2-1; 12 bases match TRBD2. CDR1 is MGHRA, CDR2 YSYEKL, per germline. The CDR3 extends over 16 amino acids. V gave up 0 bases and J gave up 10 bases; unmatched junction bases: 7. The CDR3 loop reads CASSQERLAGAIEQFF. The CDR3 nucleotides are TGCGCCAGCAGCCAAGAGAGACTAGCGGGAGCAATAGAGCAGTTCTTC.

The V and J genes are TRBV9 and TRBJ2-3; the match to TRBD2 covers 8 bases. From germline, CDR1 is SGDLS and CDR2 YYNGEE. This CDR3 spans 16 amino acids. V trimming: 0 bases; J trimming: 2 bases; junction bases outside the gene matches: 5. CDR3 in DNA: TGTGCCAGCAGCGTAGGGGTAGCGGGGACCACAGATACGCAGTATTTT. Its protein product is CASSVGVAGTTDTQYF.

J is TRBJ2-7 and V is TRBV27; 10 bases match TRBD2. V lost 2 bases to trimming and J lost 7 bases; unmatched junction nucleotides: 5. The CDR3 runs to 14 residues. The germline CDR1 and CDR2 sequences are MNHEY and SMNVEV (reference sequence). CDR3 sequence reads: CASSLSGRASEQYF. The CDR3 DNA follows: TGTGCCAGCAGTTTAAGCGGGAGGGCTAGTGAGCAGTACTTC.

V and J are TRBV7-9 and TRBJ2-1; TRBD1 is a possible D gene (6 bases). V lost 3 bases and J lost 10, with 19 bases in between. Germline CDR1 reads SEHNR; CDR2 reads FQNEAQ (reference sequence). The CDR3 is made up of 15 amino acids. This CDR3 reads CASSFEDRPYGEQFF. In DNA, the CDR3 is TGTGCCAGCAGCTTCGAGGACAGACCCTATGGAGAGCAGTTCTTC. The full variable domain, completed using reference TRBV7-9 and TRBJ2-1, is DTGVSQNPRHKITKRGQNVTFRCDPISEHNRLYWYRQTLGQGPEFLTYFQNEAQLEKSRLLSDRFSAERPKGSFSTLEIQRTEQGDSAMYLCASSFEDRPYGEQFFGPGTRLTVL.

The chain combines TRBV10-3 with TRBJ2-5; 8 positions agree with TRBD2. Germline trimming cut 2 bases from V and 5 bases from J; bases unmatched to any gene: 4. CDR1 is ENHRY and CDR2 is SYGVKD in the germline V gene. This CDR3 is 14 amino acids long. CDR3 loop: CAISEGTRGETQYF. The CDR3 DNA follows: TGTGCCATCAGTGAGGGGACTAGAGGGGAGACCCAGTACTTC.

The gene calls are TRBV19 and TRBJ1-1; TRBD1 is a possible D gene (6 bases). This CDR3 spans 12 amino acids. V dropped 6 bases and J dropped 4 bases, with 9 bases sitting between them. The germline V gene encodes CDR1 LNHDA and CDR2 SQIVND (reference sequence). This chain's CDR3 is CASRGGATEAFF. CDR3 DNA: TGTGCCAGTAGAGGGGGGGCCACTGAAGCTTTCTTT.